The 2 T cell receptor beta chains listed next were all sequenced from one sample in a study of T-cell reconstitution after alpha-beta-depleted transplantation in children. Unique molecular identifiers were incorporated when the TCRbeta library was constructed. TCRdb passed the PCR reads through MiXCR, listing each CDR3 protein once. Counted here are about 440,000 distinct CDR3 sequences, 43% occurring once; the ten biggest clones make up 27%. Sequenced here: PBMCs, sampled before TCRalphabeta/CD19-depleted stem cell transplant. The source of these receptors is a girl aged 2 to 9 with aplastic anemia, due to receive a stem cell transplant.

This sequence joins TRBV20-1 and TRBJ2-3; 13 bases fit TRBD2. The ends lost 0 bases at V and 4 bases at J; junction bases unmatched: 4. The length of the CDR3 is 16 residues. CDR1 is DFQATT and CDR2 is SNEGSKA in the germline V gene (reference sequence). The CDR3 loop reads CSARDRTSGGPDTQYF. Written as DNA, the CDR3 is TGCAGTGCTAGAGATAGGACTAGCGGGGGCCCAGATACGCAGTATTTT.

CDR3 coding DNA: TGTGCCATCAGTGAGTCTACAGGAAACACTGAAGCTTTCTTT. This codes for CAISESTGNTEAFF. This chain links TRBV10-3 with TRBJ1-1; a possible D gene is TRBD1 (5 bases). From germline, CDR1 is ENHRY and CDR2 SYGVKD. The CDR3 is 14 residues long. Trimming took 0 bases from V and 2 from J, leaving 7 bases between them.